The source of this TCR beta chain is a study of control samples from healthy donors and cancer patients. The CDR3 loop spans 15 amino acids. V was shortened by 0 bases and J by 3 bases, with 12 bases between the two germline ends. Germline assignment: CDR1 SGHDT and CDR2 YYEEEE. TCRdb's table, derived via immunoSEQ multiplex PCR, lists solely in-frame clones and lacks some. The repertoire holds tens of thousands of clones, with approximately 88% as singletons. The specimen was PBMCs. The V gene is TRBV5-6, the J gene TRBJ1-2; D is unresolved. This receptor was taken from a woman in her fifties or sixties with colorectal cancer. CDR3 sequence: CASSLGGFGHYGYTF. CDR3 nucleotide sequence: TGTGCCAGCAGCTTGGGAGGGTTCGGACACTATGGCTACACCTTC.